The clone carrying this T cell receptor (beta chain) appeared a few times. The antigen is unknown. Two oligonucleotides, mixed equimolar, formed the beta constant-region primer covering TRBC1 and TRBC2. Ligated cDNA was amplified by four rounds of PCR with nested alpha and beta constant-region primers and SP2. One entry per CDR3 protein, called by TCRdb with MiXCR from the UMI-ligation and nested PCR reads. The sample consists of more than 100,000 distinct CDR3 sequences, 36% of them appearing once. The sample originates from a study of naive and memory T cell subsets. Sequential positive selection took CD4 T cells first, then CD8 T cells. The germline V and J ends were trimmed by 4 bases and 4 bases, with 13 bases remaining between them. The CDR3 sequence is 14 residues long. Germline CDR1 reads WSHSY; CDR2 reads SAAADI. Broader study findings: Gini index rose across naive, CM, EM and EMRA in CD4 and CD8.

The chain employs TRBV10-2 and TRBJ1-2; no definite D call. Material: central memory CD4+ T cells from blood. The clonotype comes from a human donor in good health. CDR3 protein: CASSVNRETYGYTF. Here the CDR3 DNA reads TGCGCCAGCAGTGTAAACCGGGAGACCTATGGCTACACCTTC.